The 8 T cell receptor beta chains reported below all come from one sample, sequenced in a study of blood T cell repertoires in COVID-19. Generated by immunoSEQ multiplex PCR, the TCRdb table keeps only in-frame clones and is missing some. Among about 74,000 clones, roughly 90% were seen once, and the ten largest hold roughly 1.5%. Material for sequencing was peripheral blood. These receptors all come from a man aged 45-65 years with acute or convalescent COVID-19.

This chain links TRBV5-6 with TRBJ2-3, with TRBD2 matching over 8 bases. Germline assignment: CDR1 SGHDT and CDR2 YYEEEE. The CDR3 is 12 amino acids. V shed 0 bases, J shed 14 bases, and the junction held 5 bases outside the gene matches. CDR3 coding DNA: TGTGCCAGCAGCTTGGCGGGAGGGCTAGGGTATTTT. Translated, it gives CASSLAGGLGYF.

CDR3 loop: CASSTPGTGAGYTF. The CDR3 region has the DNA TGTGCCAGCAGCACGCCCGGGACAGGGGCTGGCTACACCTTC. The chain is built from TRBV28 and TRBJ1-2; 10 positions match TRBD1. V trimming: 6 bases; J trimming: 7 bases; junction bases outside the gene matches: 8. CDR1 and CDR2 (germline): MDHEN, SYDVKM. This CDR3 is 14 amino acids long.

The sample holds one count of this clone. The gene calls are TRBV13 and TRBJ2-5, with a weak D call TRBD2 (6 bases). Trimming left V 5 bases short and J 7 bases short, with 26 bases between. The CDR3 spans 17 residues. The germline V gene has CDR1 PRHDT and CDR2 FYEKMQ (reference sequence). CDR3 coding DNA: TGTGCCAGCAGCCCACCAATCTGGGACGCCCGGGGAGGGACCCAGTACTTC. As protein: CASSPPIWDARGGTQYF.

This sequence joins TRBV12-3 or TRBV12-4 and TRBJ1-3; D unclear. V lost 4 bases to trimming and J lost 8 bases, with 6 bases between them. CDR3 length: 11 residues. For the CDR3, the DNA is TGTGCCAGCAGTTCCCCTTACACCATATATTTT. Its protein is CASSSPYTIYF.

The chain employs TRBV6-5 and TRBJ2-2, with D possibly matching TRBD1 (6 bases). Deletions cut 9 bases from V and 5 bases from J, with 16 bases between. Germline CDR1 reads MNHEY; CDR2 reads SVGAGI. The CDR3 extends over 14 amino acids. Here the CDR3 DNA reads TGTGCCAGTACCTACTTGGACAGAACCGGGGAGCTGTTTTTT. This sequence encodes CASTYLDRTGELFF.

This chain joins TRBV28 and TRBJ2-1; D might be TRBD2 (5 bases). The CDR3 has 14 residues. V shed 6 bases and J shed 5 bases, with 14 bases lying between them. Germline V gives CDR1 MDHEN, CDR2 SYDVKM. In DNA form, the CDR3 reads TGTGCCAGCAGCAGTACTAGAGGGAACAATGAGCAGTTCTTC. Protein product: CASSSTRGNNEQFF. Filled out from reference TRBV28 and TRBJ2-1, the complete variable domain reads DVKVTQSSRYLVKRTGEKVFLECVQDMDHENMFWYRQDPGLGLRLIYFSYDVKMKEKGDIPEGYSVSREKKERFSLILESASTNQTSMYLCASSSTRGNNEQFFGPGTRLTVL.

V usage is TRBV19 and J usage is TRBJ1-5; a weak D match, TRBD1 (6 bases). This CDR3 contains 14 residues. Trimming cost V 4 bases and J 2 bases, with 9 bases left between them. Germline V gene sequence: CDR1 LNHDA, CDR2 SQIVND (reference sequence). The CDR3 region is CASSTRQGNQPQHF. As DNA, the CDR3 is TGTGCCAGTAGTACCCGACAGGGCAATCAGCCCCAGCATTTT.

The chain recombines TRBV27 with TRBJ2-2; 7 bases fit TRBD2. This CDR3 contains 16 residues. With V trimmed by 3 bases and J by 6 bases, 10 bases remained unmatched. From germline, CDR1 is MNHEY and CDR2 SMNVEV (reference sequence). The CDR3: CASSLRERRWAGELFF. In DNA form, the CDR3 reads TGTGCCAGCAGTTTGCGGGAGCGAAGATGGGCCGGGGAGCTGTTTTTT.